The clone carrying this T cell receptor beta chain was seen a handful of times. This record comes from a study of blood T cell repertoires in COVID-19. Overall study context: T cells, B-cell-depleted T cells, or PBMCs provided the cDNA or gDNA that served as material.

TCRdb's table, derived via immunoSEQ multiplex PCR, lists solely in-frame clones and lacks some. The sample contains some 250,000 clones, roughly 79% of which appear only once. With 3 bases removed from V and 4 bases from J, the gap between germline ends came to 18 bases. The CDR3 has 16 amino acids. Germline assignment: CDR1 LGHNA and CDR2 YNFKEQ. This chain joins TRBV4-2 and TRBJ1-2; D is possibly TRBD1 (6 bases). The receptor comes from a woman aged 55-70 years with active or convalescent COVID-19. The sequencing input was peripheral blood. The CDR3 DNA reads as TGTGCCAGCAGCCACCCCAGACAGGCGACTATCTATGGCTACACCTTC. Its protein product is CASSHPRQATIYGYTF.